The rows below give T cell receptor beta chains drawn from one sample of a study of blood T cell repertoires in COVID-19. Sequenced by immunoSEQ multiplex PCR; TCRdb stores in-frame clones only, minus some. The repertoire holds roughly 140,000 clones, with 75% to 90% as singletons. Material: peripheral blood. The receptors come from a man in his fifties or sixties with acute or convalescent COVID-19. CDR3s include the opening cysteine and the closing phenylalanine or tryptophan. A D gene is named only where the DNA matches it firmly. The listing skips clone size in some rows; elsewhere it reads once, few, many or a size class.

cdr3_aa | cdr3_nt | j_call | d_call | cdr3_length | v_call | clone_size
CASSIGGRLGQPQHF | TGTGCCAGTAGTATAGGTGGGAGGTTGGGGCAGCCCCAGCATTTT | TRBJ1-5 | NA | 15 | TRBV19 | NA
CASSQGTGGTGELFF | TGCGCCAGCAGCCAAGGGACAGGGGGCACCGGGGAGCTGTTTTTT | TRBJ2-2 | TRBD1 | 15 | TRBV4-3 | NA
CASSTSGGPYEQYF | TGTGCCAGCAGCACTAGCGGGGGGCCCTACGAGCAGTACTTC | TRBJ2-7 | TRBD2 | 14 | TRBV7-2 | NA
CASSRARGTGPYNEQFF | TGTGCCAGCAGCCGGGCCCGAGGGACAGGGCCCTACAATGAGCAGTTCTTC | TRBJ2-1 | TRBD1 | 17 | TRBV4-2 | NA
CASSSSGGHGELFF | TGTGCCAGCAGTAGCTCAGGGGGCCACGGGGAGCTGTTTTTT | TRBJ2-2 | TRBD1 | 14 | TRBV6-5 | NA
CASSLPDSLGNTIYF | TGTGCCAGCAGCTTACCGGACAGTCTGGGAAACACCATATATTTT | TRBJ1-3 | NA | 15 | TRBV7-2 | few
CASSLGGSGNTEAFF | TGTGCCAGCAGCTTAGGAGGGAGCGGGAACACTGAAGCTTTCTTT | TRBJ1-1 | NA | 15 | TRBV7-9 | NA
CASSRTGLSYNSPLHF | TGTGCCAGCAGCCGAACAGGGCTAAGCTATAATTCACCCCTCCACTTT | TRBJ1-6 | NA | 16 | TRBV28 | NA
CASSGGGTSGRVLIGEQFF | TGTGCCAGCAGTGGTGGGGGGACTAGCGGGAGGGTATTGATCGGTGAGCAGTTCTTC | TRBJ2-1 | TRBD2 | 19 | TRBV6-1 | NA
CASRLTGTGVETQYF | TGTGCCAGCAGACTAACCGGGACAGGGGTAGAGACCCAGTACTTC | TRBJ2-5 | TRBD1 | 15 | TRBV2 | once
CASGPGQGDFDTQYF | TGTGCTAGTGGTCCGGGACAGGGGGATTTCGATACGCAGTATTTT | TRBJ2-3 | TRBD1 | 15 | TRBV12-5 | NA
CASGTSAILYEQYF | TGTGCCAGCGGTACTAGCGCAATTCTCTACGAGCAGTACTTC | TRBJ2-7 | TRBD2 | 14 | TRBV28 | NA
CASSSLGPDQPQHF | TGTGCCAGCAGTTCCCTGGGCCCGGATCAGCCCCAGCATTTT | TRBJ1-5 | NA | 14 | TRBV28 | few
CASSLGGTVSQPQHF | TGTGCCAGCAGCTTAGGGGGGACAGTTAGTCAGCCCCAGCATTTT | TRBJ1-5 | TRBD1 | 15 | TRBV11-2 | NA
CASGLGLNTEAFF | TGTGCTAGTGGTTTGGGGCTGAACACTGAAGCTTTCTTT | TRBJ1-1 | NA | 13 | TRBV12-5 | NA
CASSSYRGSETQYF | TGTGCCAGCAGCTCTTACAGGGGGTCAGAGACCCAGTACTTC | TRBJ2-5 | TRBD1 | 14 | TRBV5-6 | NA
CASSDMGRNSPLHF | TGTGCCAGCAGTGACATGGGCCGGAATTCACCCCTCCACTTT | TRBJ1-6 | NA | 14 | TRBV28 | NA
CASSLVLANYEQYF | TGTGCCAGCAGCTTAGTTCTAGCGAACTACGAGCAGTACTTC | TRBJ2-7 | NA | 14 | TRBV7-8 | NA
CASSPRDRAYNEQFF | TGTGCCAGCAGTCCCCGGGACAGGGCCTACAATGAGCAGTTCTTC | TRBJ2-1 | TRBD1 | 15 | TRBV6-5 | NA
CASSLSSGGAGDTQYF | TGCGCCAGCAGCTTGTCTAGCGGGGGGGCAGGTGATACGCAGTATTTT | TRBJ2-3 | TRBD2 | 16 | TRBV5-1 | NA
CASSPGRGTEAFF | TGTGCCAGCTCACCAGGGAGAGGCACTGAAGCTTTCTTT | TRBJ1-1 | NA | 13 | TRBV18 | NA
CASSPPLRWAYEQYF | TGTGCCAGCAGTCCCCCGTTGCGTTGGGCATACGAGCAGTACTTC | TRBJ2-7 | NA | 15 | TRBV28 | few
CSVEIFDVRDRDYEQYF | TGCAGCGTTGAAATCTTCGATGTCCGAGACAGAGATTACGAGCAGTACTTC | TRBJ2-7 | NA | 17 | TRBV29-1 | NA
CASSQQNQGRYAEAFF | TGTGCCAGCAGCCAACAAAATCAGGGGCGTTACGCTGAAGCTTTCTTT | TRBJ1-1 | NA | 16 | TRBV4-2 | few
CASSKLLPGVTDTQYF | TGTGCCAGCAGTAAATTGCTACCGGGGGTTACAGATACGCAGTATTTT | TRBJ2-3 | NA | 16 | TRBV2 | NA
CASSPGTGTPYGYTF | TGTGCCAGCTCACCAGGGACAGGTACACCATATGGCTACACCTTC | TRBJ1-2 | TRBD1 | 15 | TRBV18 | NA
CASSQNTGGATQYF | TGTGCCAGCAGCCAAAATACAGGGGGCGCGACCCAGTACTTC | TRBJ2-5 | TRBD1 | 14 | TRBV6-6 | NA
CASSSTGSLRYTF | TGTGCCAGCAGTTCCACAGGGTCCTTACGCTACACCTTC | TRBJ1-2 | NA | 13 | TRBV6-2/TRBV6-3 | NA
CASSPKGATNEKLFF | TGCGCCAGCAGCCCCAAGGGGGCAACTAATGAAAAACTGTTTTTT | TRBJ1-4 | NA | 15 | TRBV5-1 | NA
CASSSSDRRIWFF | TGTGCCAGCAGTTCCTCGGACAGGAGGATTTGGTTCTTT | TRBJ1-1 | TRBD1 | 13 | TRBV27 | NA
CASSLGALNYGYTF | TGTGCCAGCAGCTTGGGCGCACTTAACTATGGCTACACCTTC | TRBJ1-2 | NA | 14 | TRBV5-6 | NA
CASNQPRTGVHEQYF | TGTGCCAGTAATCAACCCAGGACAGGGGTCCACGAGCAGTACTTC | TRBJ2-7 | TRBD1 | 15 | TRBV19 | NA
CASSPSAGKAEAFF | TGTGCCAGCAGCCCATCGGCAGGGAAGGCTGAAGCTTTCTTT | TRBJ1-1 | NA | 14 | TRBV7-2 | NA
CASSPRGSKHTGELFF | TGTGCCAGCAGCCCACGAGGGAGTAAACACACCGGGGAGCTGTTTTTT | TRBJ2-2 | NA | 16 | TRBV5-8 | NA
CASSTGLAGVQYF | TGTGCCAGCAGTACAGGACTAGCGGGAGTGCAGTACTTC | TRBJ2-7 | TRBD2 | 13 | TRBV2 | NA
CASSFHRVEAAGDTQYF | TGTGCCAGCAGCTTTCACCGAGTGGAGGCCGCAGGTGATACGCAGTATTTT | TRBJ2-3 | NA | 17 | TRBV7-2 | NA
CASSFAPSGSSTDTQYF | TGCGCCAGCAGCTTCGCCCCTAGCGGGTCTAGCACAGATACGCAGTATTTT | TRBJ2-3 | TRBD2 | 17 | TRBV5-1 | NA
CSVVEWGSLNEQFF | TGCAGCGTGGTGGAATGGGGCAGCCTGAATGAGCAGTTCTTC | TRBJ2-1 | NA | 14 | TRBV29-1 | NA
CASTFDYGGGYEQYF | TGTGCCAGCACCTTTGATTACGGGGGGGGCTACGAGCAGTACTTC | TRBJ2-7 | TRBD2 | 15 | TRBV28 | once
CASSVRLAGTDEQYF | TGTGCCAGCAGCGTCAGACTAGCGGGGACTGACGAGCAGTACTTC | TRBJ2-7 | TRBD2 | 15 | TRBV9 | NA
CASSGLAGEDEQFF | TGCGCCAGCAGTGGGCTAGCGGGCGAGGATGAGCAGTTCTTC | TRBJ2-1 | TRBD2 | 14 | TRBV5-1 | NA
CASSLGGSQIYSNQPQHF | TGTGCCAGCAGCTTGGGAGGGTCTCAAATTTATAGCAATCAGCCCCAGCATTTT | TRBJ1-5 | NA | 18 | TRBV5-6 | NA
CASSLEGTYYNEQFF | TGTGCCAGCAGCTTAGAAGGGACATATTACAATGAGCAGTTCTTC | TRBJ2-1 | NA | 15 | TRBV7-2 | NA
CASSPLASGSYNEQFF | TGTGCCAGCAGCCCACTCGCCAGCGGCTCCTACAATGAGCAGTTCTTC | TRBJ2-1 | NA | 16 | TRBV9 | once
CASSDRLAGGLETQYF | TGTGCCAGCAGTGACCGACTAGCGGGGGGGCTGGAGACCCAGTACTTC | TRBJ2-5 | TRBD2 | 16 | TRBV2 | NA
CASSPGTGREKLFF | TGTGCCAGCAGCCCCGGGACAGGCCGGGAAAAACTGTTTTTT | TRBJ1-4 | TRBD1 | 14 | TRBV5-5 | NA
CASSLLQGGPYNSPLHF | TGTGCCAGCAGCCTACTACAGGGCGGCCCCTATAATTCACCCCTCCACTTT | TRBJ1-6 | NA | 17 | TRBV28 | NA